The table lists the clone carrying this T cell receptor beta chain with many counts. The antigen remains undetermined. These data come from a study of T cells in Graves' hyperthyroidism and ophthalmopathy. Study-wide findings and caveats: In the blood, most expanded thyroid clonotypes above 0.001 appeared as well. Ophthalmopathy was model-predicted a median about 7.1 months pre-onset.

Authors of the study amplified TCR beta CDR3 regions from RNA transcripts. The study used the HTBI primer set for a first-round RT-PCR of the TCR CDR3. TCRdb re-analysed the multiplex PCR reads in MiXCR, keeping a single row per CDR3 protein. The sample consists of roughly 700,000 distinct CDR3 sequences, less than 15% of them appearing once. Researchers defined stable Graves' hyperthyroidism as no ophthalmopathy progression within 18 months. The CDR3 consists of 13 residues. Germline-derived CDR1 and CDR2 are MNHNY and SVGAGI (reference sequence). Trimming pared 2 bases from V and 6 bases from J, leaving 9 bases between.

The sequenced material came from blood. The TCR originated in a woman between 18 and 29 years old with Graves' hyperthyroidism. The gene calls are TRBV6-6 and TRBJ2-3, with D possibly TRBD1 on 6 matching bases. The CDR3 DNA reads as TGTGCCAGCAGTTACCGCACAGGGGATACGCAGTATTTT. Its translation: CASSYRTGDTQYF.